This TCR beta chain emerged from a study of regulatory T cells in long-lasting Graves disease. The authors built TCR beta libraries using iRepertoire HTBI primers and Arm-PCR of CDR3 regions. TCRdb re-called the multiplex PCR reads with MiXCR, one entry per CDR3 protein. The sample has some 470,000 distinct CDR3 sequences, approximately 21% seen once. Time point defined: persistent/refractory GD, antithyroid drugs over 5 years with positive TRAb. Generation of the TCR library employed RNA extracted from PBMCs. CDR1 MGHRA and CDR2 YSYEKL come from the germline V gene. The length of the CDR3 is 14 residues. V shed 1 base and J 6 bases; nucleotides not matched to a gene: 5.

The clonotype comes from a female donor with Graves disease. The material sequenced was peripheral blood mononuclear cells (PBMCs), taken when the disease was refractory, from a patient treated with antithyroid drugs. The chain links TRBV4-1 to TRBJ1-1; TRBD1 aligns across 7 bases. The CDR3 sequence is CASSQGQGIAEAFF. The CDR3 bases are TGCGCCAGCAGCCAAGGACAGGGTATCGCTGAAGCTTTCTTT.